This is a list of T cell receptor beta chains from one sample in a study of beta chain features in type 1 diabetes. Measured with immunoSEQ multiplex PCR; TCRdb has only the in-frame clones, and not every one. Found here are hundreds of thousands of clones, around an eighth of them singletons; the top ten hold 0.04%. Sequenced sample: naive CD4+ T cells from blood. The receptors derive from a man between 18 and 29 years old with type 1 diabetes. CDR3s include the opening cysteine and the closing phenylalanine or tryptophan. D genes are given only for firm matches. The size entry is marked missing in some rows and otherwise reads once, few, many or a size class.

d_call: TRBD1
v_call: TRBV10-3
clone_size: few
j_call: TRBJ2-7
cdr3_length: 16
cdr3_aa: CAISSHGTGSSYEQYF
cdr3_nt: TGTGCCATCAGTTCGCACGGGACAGGGAGCTCCTACGAGCAGTACTTC

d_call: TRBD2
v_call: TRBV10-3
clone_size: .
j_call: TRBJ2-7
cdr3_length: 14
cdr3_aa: CAIKLGTSDYEQYF
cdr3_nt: TGTGCCATCAAATTAGGGACTAGCGACTACGAGCAGTACTTC

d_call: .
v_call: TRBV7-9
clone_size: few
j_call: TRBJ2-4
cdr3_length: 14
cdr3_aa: CASSPMTRVDIQYF
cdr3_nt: TGTGCCAGCAGCCCTATGACTAGGGTCGACATTCAGTACTTC

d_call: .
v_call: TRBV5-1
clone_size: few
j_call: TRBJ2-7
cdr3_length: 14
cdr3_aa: CASSRSGLSYEQYF
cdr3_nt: TGCGCCAGCAGCCGAAGCGGCCTTTCCTACGAGCAGTACTTC

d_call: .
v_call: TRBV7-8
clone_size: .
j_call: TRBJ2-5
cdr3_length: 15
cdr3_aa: CASTPMGTVQETQYF
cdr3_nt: TGTGCCAGCACGCCAATGGGTACGGTCCAAGAGACCCAGTACTTC

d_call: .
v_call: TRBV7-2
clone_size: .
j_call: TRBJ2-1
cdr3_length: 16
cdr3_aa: CASSLSPDNSYNEQFF
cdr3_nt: TGTGCCAGCAGCTTATCTCCGGATAACTCCTACAATGAGCAGTTCTTC

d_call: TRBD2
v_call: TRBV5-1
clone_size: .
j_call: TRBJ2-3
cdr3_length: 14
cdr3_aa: CASSWTSGTDTQYF
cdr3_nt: TGCGCCAGCAGCTGGACTAGCGGGACAGATACGCAGTATTTT

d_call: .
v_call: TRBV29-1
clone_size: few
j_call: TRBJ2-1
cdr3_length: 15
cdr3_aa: CSAKTGFFTYNEQFF
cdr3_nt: TGCAGCGCCAAAACAGGGTTCTTCACCTACAATGAGCAGTTCTTC

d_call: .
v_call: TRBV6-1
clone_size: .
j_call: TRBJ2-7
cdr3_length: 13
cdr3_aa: CASSGAVTYEQYF
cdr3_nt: TGTGCCAGCAGTGGGGCAGTTACCTACGAGCAGTACTTC

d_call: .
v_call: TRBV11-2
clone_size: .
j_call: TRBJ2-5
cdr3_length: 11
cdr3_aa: CASSFGETQYF
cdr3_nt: TGTGCCAGCAGCTTTGGCGAGACCCAGTACTTC

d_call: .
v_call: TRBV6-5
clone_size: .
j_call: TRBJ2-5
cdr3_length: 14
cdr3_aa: CASSFSGPQETQYF
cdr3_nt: TGTGCCAGCAGTTTTTCCGGGCCTCAAGAGACCCAGTACTTC

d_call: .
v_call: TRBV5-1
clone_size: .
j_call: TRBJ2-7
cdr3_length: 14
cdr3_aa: CASSERGLAYEQYF
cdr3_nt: TGCGCCAGCAGCGAGAGGGGCCTTGCCTACGAGCAGTACTTC

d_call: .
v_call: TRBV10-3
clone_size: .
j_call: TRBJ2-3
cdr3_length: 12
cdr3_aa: CAISKATDTQYF
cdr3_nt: TGTGCCATCAGCAAAGCGACAGATACGCAGTATTTT

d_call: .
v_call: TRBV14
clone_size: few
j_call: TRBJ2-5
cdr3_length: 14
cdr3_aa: CASSQRTVWETQYF
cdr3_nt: TGTGCCAGCAGCCAACGGACAGTTTGGGAGACCCAGTACTTC

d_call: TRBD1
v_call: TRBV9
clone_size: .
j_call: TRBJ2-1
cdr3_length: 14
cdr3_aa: CASSVRAGGNEQFF
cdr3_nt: TGTGCCAGCAGCGTCAGGGCAGGGGGCAATGAGCAGTTCTTC

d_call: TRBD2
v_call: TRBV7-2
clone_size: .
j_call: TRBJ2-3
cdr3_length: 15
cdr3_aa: CASSRTGGGTDTQYF
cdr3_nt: TGTGCCAGCAGCCGGACGGGGGGAGGCACAGATACGCAGTATTTT

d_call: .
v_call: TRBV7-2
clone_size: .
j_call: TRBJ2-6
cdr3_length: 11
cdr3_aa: CASSLADVLTF
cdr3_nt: TGTGCCAGCAGCTTAGCCGACGTCCTGACTTTC

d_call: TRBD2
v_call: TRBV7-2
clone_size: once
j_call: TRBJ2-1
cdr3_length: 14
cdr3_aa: CASSLVGTINEQFF
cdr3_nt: TGTGCCAGCAGCTTAGTAGGGACTATCAATGAGCAGTTCTTC

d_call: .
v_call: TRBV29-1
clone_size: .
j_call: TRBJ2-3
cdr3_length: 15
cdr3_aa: CSVERLPRGTDTQYF
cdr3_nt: TGCAGCGTTGAAAGGTTACCCAGGGGCACAGATACGCAGTATTTT

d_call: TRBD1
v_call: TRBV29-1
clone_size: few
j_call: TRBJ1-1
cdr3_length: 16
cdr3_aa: CSVGQGSPRSNTEAFF
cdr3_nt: TGCAGCGTAGGACAGGGATCCCCTCGCTCGAACACTGAAGCTTTCTTT

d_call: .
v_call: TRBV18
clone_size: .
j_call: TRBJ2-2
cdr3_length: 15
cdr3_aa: CASSRNPRDTGELFF
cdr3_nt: TGTGCCAGCTCCCGGAACCCCAGGGACACCGGGGAGCTGTTTTTT

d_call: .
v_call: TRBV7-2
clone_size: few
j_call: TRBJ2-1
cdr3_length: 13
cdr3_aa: CASSLYRYNEQFF
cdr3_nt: TGTGCCAGCAGCTTATACCGCTACAATGAGCAGTTCTTC

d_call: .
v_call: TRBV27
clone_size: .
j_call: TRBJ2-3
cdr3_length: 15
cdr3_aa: CASSYFEASTDTQYF
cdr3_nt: TGTGCCAGCAGTTATTTTGAGGCAAGCACAGATACGCAGTATTTT

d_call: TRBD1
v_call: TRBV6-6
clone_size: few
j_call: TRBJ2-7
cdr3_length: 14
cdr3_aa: CATSTGTEAYEQYF
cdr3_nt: TGTGCCACTTCGACCGGGACAGAAGCCTACGAGCAGTACTTC

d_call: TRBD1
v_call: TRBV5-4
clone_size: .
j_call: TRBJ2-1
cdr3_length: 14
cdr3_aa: CASSPDRGLNEQFF
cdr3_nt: TGTGCCAGCAGCCCGGACAGGGGGCTGAATGAGCAGTTCTTC

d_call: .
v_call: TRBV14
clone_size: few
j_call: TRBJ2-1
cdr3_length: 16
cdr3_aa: CASSRNPGDTYNEQFF
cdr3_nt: TGTGCCAGCAGCCGAAACCCGGGGGACACGTACAATGAGCAGTTCTTC

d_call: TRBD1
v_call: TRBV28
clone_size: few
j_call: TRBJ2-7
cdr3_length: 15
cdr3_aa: CASSSPHRGAYEQYF
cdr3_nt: TGTGCCAGCAGTTCCCCCCACAGGGGAGCCTACGAGCAGTACTTC

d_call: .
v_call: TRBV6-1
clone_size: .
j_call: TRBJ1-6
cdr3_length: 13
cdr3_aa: CASTSGGNSPLHF
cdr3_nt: TGTGCCAGCACCTCCGGGGGTAATTCACCCCTCCACTTT

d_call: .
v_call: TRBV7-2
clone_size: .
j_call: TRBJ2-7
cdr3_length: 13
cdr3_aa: CASSLAGSYEQYF
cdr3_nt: TGTGCCAGCAGCTTAGCAGGCTCCTACGAGCAGTACTTC

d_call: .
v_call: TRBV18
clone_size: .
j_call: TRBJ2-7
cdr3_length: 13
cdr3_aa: CASSPQGAYEQYF
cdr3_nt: TGTGCCAGCTCACCACAGGGCGCCTACGAGCAGTACTTC

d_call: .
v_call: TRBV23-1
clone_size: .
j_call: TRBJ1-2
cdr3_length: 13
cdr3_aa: CAKTVIEGGSYTF
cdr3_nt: TGCGCCAAGACAGTGATTGAGGGAGGGAGCTACACCTTC

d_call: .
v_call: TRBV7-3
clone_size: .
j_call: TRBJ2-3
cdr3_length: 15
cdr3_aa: CASSLTLASPDTQYF
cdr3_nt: TGTGCCAGCAGCTTAACGCTAGCTAGCCCAGATACGCAGTATTTT

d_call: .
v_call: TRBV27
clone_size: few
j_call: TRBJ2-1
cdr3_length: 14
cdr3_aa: CASSLLSSVDEQFF
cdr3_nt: TGTGCCAGCAGTTTACTCTCTAGCGTTGACGAGCAGTTCTTC

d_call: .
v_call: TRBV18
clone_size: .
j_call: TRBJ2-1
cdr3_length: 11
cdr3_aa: CASSDRGEQFF
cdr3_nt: TGTGCCAGCTCAGATCGGGGTGAGCAGTTCTTC

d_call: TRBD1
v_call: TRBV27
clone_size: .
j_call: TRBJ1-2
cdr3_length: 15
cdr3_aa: CASSLSQGLGYGYTF
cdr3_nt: TGTGCCAGCAGTTTATCACAGGGGCTGGGGTATGGCTACACCTTC